One and the same sample provided the 27 T cell receptor beta chains below, sequenced in a study of blood T cells in healthy people across ages. The use of a sample-barcoded 5' primer and a J-beta primer mix characterized a second PCR of roughly 6 to 11 cycles. TCRdb ran MiXCR on the 5' RACE reads and lists one entry per CDR3 protein. The table lists 1.5 million to 2 million distinct CDR3 sequences, 40% to 55% of them singletons. Sequences were obtained from blood. These TCRs come from a woman in her thirties or forties in good health.

The rearrangement links TRBV2 to TRBJ2-7, with 10 bases identical to TRBD1. This CDR3 comprises 15 residues. From germline, CDR1 is SNHLY and CDR2 FYNNEI. V lost 6 bases and J lost 3; bases outside the gene matches: 8. CDR3 coding DNA: TGTGCCAGCAGCGCGGACAGGGGGGATATCTACGAGCAGTACGTC. Protein: CASSADRGDIYEQYV.

The chain has TRBV4-2 and TRBJ2-4; no reliable D call. The J call is doubtful: the DNA matches TRBJ2-7 better. CDR1 is LGHNA and CDR2 is YNFKEQ in the germline V gene. The CDR3 extends over 17 amino acids. DNA for the CDR3: TGTGCCAGCAGCCAGCAACAAGCCGGGCCAGATACCTACGAGCAGTACTTC. Protein: CASSQQQAGPDTYEQYF.

Remarks on this clonotype: One end of the junction varies from germline; a read error may be responsible. J is TRBJ2-3 and V is TRBV28; 9 bases line up with TRBD2. CDR3 length equals 15 residues. The germline gives CDR1 MDHEN, CDR2 SYDVKM. The CDR3 here is CTSHGLAGFEDTQYF. CDR3 sequence (DNA): TGTACCAGCCACGGGCTAGCGGGGTTCGAGGATACGCAGTATTTT.

J is TRBJ2-5 and V is TRBV28, with 13 bases that match TRBD2. The CDR3 is 16 amino acids. V lost 2 bases to trimming and J lost 4 bases; unmatched junction nucleotides: 4. CDR1 is MDHEN, CDR2 SYDVKM, per germline. The CDR3 loop is CASSLGLAGEAETQYF. CDR3 nucleotide sequence: TGTGCCAGCAGTTTAGGACTAGCGGGGGAGGCAGAGACCCAGTACTTC.

The rearrangement links TRBV6-5 to TRBJ1-2, with a possible D match to TRBD1 (6 bases). The V end was cut by 5 bases, the J end by 3 bases, with 13 bases between. Germline-derived CDR1 and CDR2 are MNHEY and SVGAGI. The CDR3 extends over 14 amino acids. The CDR3 nucleotides are TGTGCCAGCAGTCCCAGGGGAGATGACTATGGCTACACCTTC. This codes for CASSPRGDDYGYTF.

The CDR3 DNA sequence: TGTGCCATCAGTGAGTCTCTGAGACAGAACACCGGGGAGCTGTTTTTT. Encoded protein: CAISESLRQNTGELFF. V and J are TRBV10-3 and TRBJ2-2; D is uncertain. The V gene's germline CDR1 is ENHRY and CDR2 SYGVKD. The CDR3 totals 16 residues. The ends were cut back, 0 bases at V and 1 base at J, with 9 bases in the middle.

The chain combines TRBV7-2 with TRBJ2-7; 9 bases are a match to TRBD2. The CDR3 has 15 amino acids. V gave up 4 bases and J gave up 5 bases; unmatched junction bases: 9. CDR1 is SGHTA and CDR2 is FQGNSA in the germline V gene. The CDR3 DNA reads as TGTGCCAGCAGCTCCCTAGGGACTAGCCCCCACGAGCAGTACTTC. Its translation is CASSSLGTSPHEQYF.

This clonotype was picked up a small number of times. V is TRBV5-1 and J is TRBJ2-5; D unclear. Trimming cost V 0 bases and J 4 bases, with 10 bases left between them. The CDR3 contains 14 residues. Germline V gene data show CDR1 as SGHRS and CDR2 as YFSETQ. The CDR3 DNA is TGCGCCAGCAGCTTGGGGGCGTCGTCAGAGACCCAGTACTTC. This codes for CASSLGASSETQYF.

The V gene is TRBV29-1, the J gene TRBJ2-1; D may be TRBD1 (5 bases). The tail of the sequence fits TRBJ2-7 better, so the J call may be wrong. Germline CDR1 SQVTM, CDR2 ANQGSEA. CDR3 length: 15 residues. The CDR3 DNA is TGCAGCGTTGAAGGCGTAGCTGGGGCCTACAATGAGCAGTACTTC. Residues: CSVEGVAGAYNEQYF.

This clonotype was detected only a few times. The genes are TRBV29-1 and TRBJ2-5, with 14 bases identical to TRBD2. Germline values: CDR1 SQVTM, CDR2 ANQGSEA. V shed 1 base, J shed 11 bases, and the junction held 3 bases outside the gene matches. The CDR3 is 13 residues long. CDR3 region: CSVEGGLAGEQYF. The CDR3 bases are TGCAGCGTTGAAGGGGGACTAGCGGGGGAGCAGTACTTC.

The rearrangement links TRBV10-2 to TRBJ2-4, with D perhaps matching TRBD1 (6 bases). The CDR3 is made up of 11 amino acids. V was shortened by 3 bases and J by 13 bases, with 10 bases between the two germline ends. Germline CDR1 reads WSHSY; CDR2 reads SAAADI. CDR3 amino acids: CASSEGGFQYF. CDR3 nucleotides: TGCGCCAGCAGTGAAGGGGGTTTCCAGTACTTC.

This clonotype was observed a few times. V is TRBV7-9 and J is TRBJ2-6, with D unclear. CDR3 length: 17 amino acids. The germline gives CDR1 SEHNR, CDR2 FQNEAQ (reference sequence). V lost 3 bases to trimming and J lost 0 bases, with 12 bases between them. CDR3 DNA sequence: TGTGCCAGCAGCTTCGGACGCATCCTCTCTGGGGCCAACGTCCTGACTTTC. This encodes CASSFGRILSGANVLTF.

The chain is built from TRBV18 and TRBJ2-5; D is unclear. The DNA end favors TRBJ2-4, so the J call may be wrong. The CDR3 loop spans 15 amino acids. Germline values: CDR1 KGHSH, CDR2 LQKENI. CDR3 bases: TGTGCCAGCTCACCCGCGGACCGTGGAAAAAACATTCAGTACTTC. Translation: CASSPADRGKNIQYF.

This clonotype was recorded once. Being one base from a much bigger clone, this may be a read error. V usage is TRBV7-3 and J usage is TRBJ2-1, with D perhaps being TRBD1 or TRBD2 (5 bases each). CDR1 is SGHTA and CDR2 is FQGTGA in the germline V gene. Trimming took off 5 bases at V and 5 bases at J, with 13 bases between the two ends. CDR3 length: 14 residues. The CDR3 region has the DNA TGTGCCAGCAGCGTAGGGATGGGGGACAATGAGCAGTTCTTC. Protein product: CASSVGMGDNEQFF.

This clonotype turned up a few times. The CDR3 here is CASSYSQGAETQYF. CDR3 nucleotide sequence: TGTGCCAGCAGTTACTCGCAGGGTGCGGAGACCCAGTACTTC. This sequence joins TRBV6-5 and TRBJ2-5; D possibly corresponds to TRBD1 (5 bases). The V and J ends lost 0 bases and 5 bases respectively, with 10 bases between them. CDR1 MNHEY and CDR2 SVGAGI come from the germline V gene. The length of the CDR3 is 14 residues.

This clonotype occurred a few times. The V and J genes are TRBV6-1 and TRBJ1-4; 10 nucleotides line up with TRBD1. Germline assignment: CDR1 MNHNS and CDR2 SASEGT. The J segment lost 4 bases and the V segment lost 3 bases, leaving 8 bases of the junction unmatched. CDR3 length equals 17 residues. The CDR3 sequence is CASSEPGQGRLNEKLFF. Here the CDR3 DNA reads TGTGCCAGCAGTGAGCCGGGACAGGGGCGACTTAATGAAAAACTGTTTTTT.

The gene calls are TRBV6-2 or TRBV6-3 and TRBJ1-5, with no clear D. Germline values: CDR1 MNHEY, CDR2 SVGEGT. The CDR3 has 13 residues. V lost 3 bases to trimming and J lost 4 bases, with 7 bases between them. The CDR3 DNA reads as TGTGCCAGCAGTTATCAATATAATCAGCCCCAGCATTTT. As protein: CASSYQYNQPQHF.

The chain combines TRBV12-3 or TRBV12-4 with TRBJ2-7; no clear D. The length of the CDR3 is 12 residues. Trimming pared 6 bases from V and 8 bases from J, leaving 14 bases between. CDR3: CASRRAGSKQYF. The CDR3 DNA reads as TGTGCCAGCAGACGGGCCGGTAGCAAGCAGTACTTC.

This clonotype was counted a few times. CDR3: CASSYSKLAGQGNGYTF. The CDR3 bases are TGTGCCAGCAGTTACTCGAAGTTGGCGGGACAGGGAAATGGCTACACCTTC. The chain joins TRBV6-6 to TRBJ1-2; 9 bases align to TRBD1. V gave up 0 bases and J gave up 6 bases; unmatched junction bases: 11. The CDR3 loop spans 17 amino acids. The germline gives CDR1 MNHNY, CDR2 SVGAGI (reference sequence).

The rearrangement links TRBV2 to TRBJ2-7; no firm D call. The germline gives CDR1 SNHLY, CDR2 FYNNEI. V shed 3 bases and J shed 4 bases, with 10 bases lying between them. This CDR3 has 13 residues. CDR3 bases: TGTGCCAGCAGTGACCGCCCATATTACGAGCAGTACTTC. It encodes CASSDRPYYEQYF.

This chain links TRBV5-1 with TRBJ2-5; TRBD2 matches at 12 bases. The germline V gene encodes CDR1 SGHRS and CDR2 YFSETQ. The CDR3 runs to 16 residues. V lost 4 bases to trimming and J lost 1 base; unmatched junction nucleotides: 5. CDR3 coding DNA: TGCGCCAGCAGCGCGCCACTAGCGGGGGGCCAAGAGACCCAGTACTTC. Amino acids: CASSAPLAGGQETQYF.

This clonotype was counted a few times. V and J are TRBV6-6 and TRBJ2-3; no reliable D call. CDR3 length: 12 residues. Trimming left V 4 bases short and J 6 bases short, with 8 bases between. In germline, CDR1 is MNHNY, CDR2 SVGAGI (reference sequence). The CDR3 sequence is CASSSRHDTQYF. The CDR3 bases are TGTGCCAGCAGTTCACGGCACGATACGCAGTATTTT.

J is TRBJ1-2 and V is TRBV12-3 or TRBV12-4; TRBD1 agrees at 8 bases. Trimming removed 5 bases from V and 4 bases from J; junction bases left unmatched: 9. The CDR3 totals 15 residues. CDR3 bases: TGTGCCAGCAGTGCCCAAGGACAGGGTGGCTATGGCTACACCTTC. Protein sequence: CASSAQGQGGYGYTF.

The rearrangement uses TRBV18 and TRBJ2-1, with D tentatively TRBD1 or TRBD2 (6 bases each). This CDR3 has 15 amino acids. The V end was cut by 7 bases, the J end by 1 base, with 14 bases between. Germline V CDR1 and CDR2: KGHSH, LQKENI. The CDR3 coding sequence is TGTGCCAGCTTGAAGGGGGGTATTTCCTACAATGAGCAGTTCTTC. Amino acid sequence: CASLKGGISYNEQFF. Full variable domain (missing parts from reference TRBV18 and TRBJ2-1): NAGVMQNPRHLVRRRGQEARLRCSPMKGHSHVYWYRQLPEEGLKFMVYLQKENIIDESGMPKERFSAEFPKEGPSILRIQQVVRGDSAAYFCASLKGGISYNEQFFGPGTRLTVL.

To note about this clonotype: One end of the junction does not line up with germline, which may come from a read error. The V call is TRBV7-2, the J call TRBJ2-3, with no clear D. The CDR3 contains 16 residues. The germline V gene encodes CDR1 SGHTA and CDR2 FQGNSA. The CDR3 nucleotides are TGTGCCAGCAGTTTAGTGGGTGTGGCGGCAGCAGATACGCAGTATTTT. Amino acid sequence: CASSLVGVAAADTQYF.

The genes are TRBV6-2 or TRBV6-3 and TRBJ1-2, with D possibly TRBD1 on 6 matching bases. V dropped 1 base and J dropped 8 bases, with 17 bases sitting between them. The CDR3 extends over 15 amino acids. Germline CDR1 MNHEY, CDR2 SVGEGT. CDR3 DNA: TGTGCCAGCAGTTACTACGGACAGATGATGGGCGGCTACACCTTC. This codes for CASSYYGQMMGGYTF.

The V call is TRBV12-3 or TRBV12-4, the J call TRBJ2-3; no firm D call. V was pared by 6 bases and J by 4 bases, with 20 bases between. This CDR3 has 16 amino acids. The CDR3 nucleotides are TGTGCCAGCAGCCATTCGGGCGGAGTGAGAGCAGATACGCAGTATTTT. Protein product: CASSHSGGVRADTQYF.